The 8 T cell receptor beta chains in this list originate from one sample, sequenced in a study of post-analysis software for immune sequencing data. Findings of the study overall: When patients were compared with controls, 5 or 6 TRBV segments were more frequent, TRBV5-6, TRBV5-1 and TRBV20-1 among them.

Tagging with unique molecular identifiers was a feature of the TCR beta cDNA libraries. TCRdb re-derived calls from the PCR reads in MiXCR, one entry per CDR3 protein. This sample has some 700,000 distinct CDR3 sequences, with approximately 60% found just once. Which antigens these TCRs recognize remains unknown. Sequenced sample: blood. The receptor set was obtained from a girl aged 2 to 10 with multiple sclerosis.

CDR3 in amino acids: CSVPLGETQYF. CDR3 in DNA: TGCAGCGTACCCCTCGGGGAGACCCAGTACTTC. The J gene is TRBJ2-5, the V gene TRBV29-1; no definite D call. Trimming took off 6 bases at V and 5 bases at J, with 10 bases between the two ends. Germline loops: CDR1 SQVTM, CDR2 ANQGSEA. CDR3 size: 11 residues.

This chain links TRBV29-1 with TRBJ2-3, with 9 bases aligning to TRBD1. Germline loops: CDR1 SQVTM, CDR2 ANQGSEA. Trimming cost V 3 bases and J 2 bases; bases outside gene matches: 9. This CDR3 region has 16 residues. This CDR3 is CSVDPWTGAPTDTQYF. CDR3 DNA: TGCAGCGTTGACCCTTGGACAGGGGCCCCCACAGATACGCAGTATTTT.

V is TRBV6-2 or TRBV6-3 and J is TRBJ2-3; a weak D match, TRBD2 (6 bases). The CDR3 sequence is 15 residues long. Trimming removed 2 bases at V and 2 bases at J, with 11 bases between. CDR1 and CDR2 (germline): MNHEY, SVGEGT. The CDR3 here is CASSYPGRFTDTQYF. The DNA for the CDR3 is TGTGCCAGCAGTTACCCGGGGAGGTTCACAGATACGCAGTATTTT.

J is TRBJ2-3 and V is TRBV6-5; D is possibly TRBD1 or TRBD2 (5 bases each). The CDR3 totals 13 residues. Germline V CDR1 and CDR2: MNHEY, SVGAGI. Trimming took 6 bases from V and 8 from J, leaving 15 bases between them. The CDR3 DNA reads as TGTGCCAGCAGAGAAGGGACGAGCCCTACGCAGTATTTT. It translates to CASREGTSPTQYF.

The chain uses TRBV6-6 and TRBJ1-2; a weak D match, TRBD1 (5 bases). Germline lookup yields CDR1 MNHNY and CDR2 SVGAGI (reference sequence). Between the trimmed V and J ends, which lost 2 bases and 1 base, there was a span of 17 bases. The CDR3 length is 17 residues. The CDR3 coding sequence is TGTGCCAGCAGTTACGAAGCAGGGCGGATAAATAACTATGGCTACACCTTC. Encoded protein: CASSYEAGRINNYGYTF.

The CDR3 nucleotides read TGTGCCAGCAGCCAAGAAACTAGCGGCTCCTACAATGAGCAGTTCTTC. Amino acid sequence: CASSQETSGSYNEQFF. V and J are TRBV4-2 and TRBJ2-1; 8 bases line up with TRBD2. CDR3 length: 16 amino acids. Germline V gene lookup returns CDR1 LGHNA and CDR2 YNFKEQ. V was pared by 0 bases and J by 0 bases, with 1 base of the junction left unmatched.

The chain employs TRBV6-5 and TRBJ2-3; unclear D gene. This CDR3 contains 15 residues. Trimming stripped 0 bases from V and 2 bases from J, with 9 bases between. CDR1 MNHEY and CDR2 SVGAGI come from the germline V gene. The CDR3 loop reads CASSYSDPDTDTQYF. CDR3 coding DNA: TGTGCCAGCAGTTACTCAGACCCGGACACAGATACGCAGTATTTT.

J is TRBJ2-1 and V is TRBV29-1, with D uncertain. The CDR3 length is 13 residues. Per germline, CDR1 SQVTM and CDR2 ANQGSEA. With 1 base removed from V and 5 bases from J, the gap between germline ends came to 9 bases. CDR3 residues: CSVEVAVNNEQFF. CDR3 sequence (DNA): TGCAGCGTTGAAGTCGCAGTAAACAATGAGCAGTTCTTC.